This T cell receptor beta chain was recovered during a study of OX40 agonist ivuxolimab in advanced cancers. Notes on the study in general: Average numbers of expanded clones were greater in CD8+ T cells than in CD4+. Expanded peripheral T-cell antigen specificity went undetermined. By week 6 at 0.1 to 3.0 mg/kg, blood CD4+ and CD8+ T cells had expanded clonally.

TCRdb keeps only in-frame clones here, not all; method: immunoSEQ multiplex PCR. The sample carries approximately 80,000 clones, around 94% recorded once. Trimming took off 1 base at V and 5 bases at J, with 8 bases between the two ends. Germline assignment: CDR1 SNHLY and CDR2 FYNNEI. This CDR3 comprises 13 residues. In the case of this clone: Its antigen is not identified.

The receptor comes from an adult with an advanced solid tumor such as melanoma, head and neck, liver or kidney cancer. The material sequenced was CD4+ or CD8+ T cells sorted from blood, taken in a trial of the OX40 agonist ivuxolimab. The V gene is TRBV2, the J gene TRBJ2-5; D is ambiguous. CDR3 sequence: CASSEGGPETQYF. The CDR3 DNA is TGTGCCAGCAGTGAAGGGGGTCCGGAGACCCAGTACTTC.